This TCR beta chain emerged from a study of cytomegalovirus exposure and HLA in healthy donors. On the study more broadly: A prior study identified 117 million unique TCR beta sequences from about 179 million T cells. There were 350 to 400 genotyped donors. Of these, 81% fell in the genetic ancestry cluster associated with self-reported Caucasian donors.

Germline values: CDR1 SGDLS, CDR2 YYNGEE. The CDR3 has 15 residues. Trimming took off 3 bases at V and 1 base at J, with 13 bases between the two ends. The PCR ran on 60 Vbeta and 13 Jbeta primers. Authors' data handling: An analysis performed later counted around 80 million unique TCR beta chains (approximately 11 million of them shared). The protocol was immunoSEQ multiplex PCR, while the TCRdb copy is restricted to in-frame clones and leaves out a portion. Clone size and V and J calls were adopted from that table, with D and trimming inferred from the DNA. Of more than 60,000 clones listed, about 70% are singletons.

Material: PBMCs. This clonotype originated in a young man in good health and CMV-seronegative. The chain couples TRBV9 to TRBJ1-2; D perhaps matches TRBD1 (5 bases). Written as DNA, the CDR3 is TGTGCCAGCAGCGCGTCGGGCAGGGTTAACTATGGCTACACCTTC. It encodes CASSASGRVNYGYTF.